The 20 T cell receptor beta chains presented below share a single source sample, sequenced in a study of human T cells and chemical hapten exposure. TCRdb re-called the RACE reads through MiXCR, storing one row per CDR3 protein. The sample comprises about 350,000 distinct CDR3 sequences, over 6% of which are singletons, and 4.5% to 6% rests with the top ten. Time point: patch test 2, 6 weeks after DPC sensitization. The treatment denotes: therapeutic diphenylcyclopropenone sensitization with weekly scalp DPC. The sample here was whole blood, taken in connection with sensitization to the hapten diphenylcyclopropenone (DPC). The receptors shown here come from a woman under 30 with alopecia areata. Some clones in this sample may be carry-over from other donors' samples.

This clonotype was detected ten times or more. This sequence joins TRBV5-1 and TRBJ2-3, with 11 bases aligning to TRBD2. The ends lost 0 bases at V and 2 bases at J; junction bases unmatched: 5. Germline CDR1 SGHRS, CDR2 YFSETQ. The CDR3 is 17 amino acids. In nucleotides, the CDR3 is TGCGCCAGCAGCTTGGGATCACTAGCGGGGGCCACAGATACGCAGTATTTT. It encodes CASSLGSLAGATDTQYF.

Many counts were recorded for this clonotype. V and J are TRBV6-6 and TRBJ1-4, with 8 bases matching TRBD1. V lost 2 bases and J lost 0; bases outside the gene matches: 8. Looked up from germline, CDR1 is MNHNY and CDR2 is SVGAGI (reference sequence). The CDR3 consists of 18 residues. The DNA for the CDR3 is TGTGCCAGCAGTTACCCTGACAGGGGCCAACCAACTAATGAAAAACTGTTTTTT. It codes for CASSYPDRGQPTNEKLFF.

This clonotype was seen only a few times. The chain is built from TRBV2 and TRBJ1-3, with D unclear. There are 14 residues in the CDR3. The V end was cut by 9 bases, the J end by 0 bases, with 12 bases between. Germline V gene sequence: CDR1 SNHLY, CDR2 FYNNEI. CDR3 sequence: CASGPQHSGNTIYF. DNA of the CDR3: TGTGCCAGTGGACCGCAACACTCTGGAAACACCATATATTTT.

V and J are TRBV7-2 and TRBJ1-1; D is unresolved. Deletions cut 2 bases from V and 3 bases from J, with 10 bases between. This CDR3 contains 14 residues. Germline CDR1 and CDR2: SGHTA and FQGNSA. DNA for the CDR3: TGTGCCAGCAGCTTAAACTCCGGGTACACTGAAGCTTTCTTT. Protein product: CASSLNSGYTEAFF.

The chain joins TRBV3-1 to TRBJ1-1, with 9 bases identical to TRBD1. The ends lost 4 bases at V and 4 bases at J; junction bases unmatched: 4. CDR1 is LGHDT, CDR2 YNNKEL, per germline (reference sequence). The CDR3 length is 14 residues. As DNA, the CDR3 is TGTGCCAGCAGCCCGACAGGGGGGAGCACTGAAGCTTTCTTT. Its protein is CASSPTGGSTEAFF.

The rearrangement uses TRBV5-1 and TRBJ1-5; D unresolved. The germline gives CDR1 SGHRS, CDR2 YFSETQ. CDR3 length: 15 amino acids. V lost 0 bases and J lost 2, with 9 bases in between. CDR3 residues: CASSLDGVGNQPQHF. CDR3 DNA sequence: TGCGCCAGCAGCTTGGATGGGGTTGGCAATCAGCCCCAGCATTTT.

This clonotype was seen ten or more times. The chain is built from TRBV29-1 and TRBJ2-7; D perhaps matches TRBD1 (5 bases). V was trimmed by 2 bases and J by 1 base, leaving 6 bases between them. CDR1 and CDR2 from the germline V gene are SQVTM and ANQGSEA. CDR3 length equals 12 residues. The CDR3 DNA follows: TGCAGCGTTGAAAGGGGTTCCTACGAGCAGTACTTC. This gives the protein CSVERGSYEQYF.

The sample holds a few counts of this clonotype. The V and J genes are TRBV27 and TRBJ2-4; 14 bases map to TRBD2. J was trimmed by 8 bases and V by 4 bases; bases with no gene match: 16. Looked up from germline, CDR1 is MNHEY and CDR2 is SMNVEV (reference sequence). This CDR3 is built from 19 residues. CDR3 sequence: CASSSLTSGGALTIDIQYF. CDR3 nucleotide sequence: TGTGCCAGCAGTTCCCTGACTAGCGGGGGGGCCTTAACTATCGACATTCAGTACTTC.

This sequence joins TRBV18 and TRBJ1-4, with D possibly matching TRBD1 (5 bases). CDR1 is KGHSH and CDR2 is LQKENI in the germline V gene. The V gene lost 2 bases and the J gene lost 4 bases, with 11 bases spanning the gap. The CDR3 is made up of 15 amino acids. The DNA of the CDR3 is TGTGCCAGCTCACCAGAGGGAAGGGGTAATGAAAAACTGTTTTTT. It codes for CASSPEGRGNEKLFF.

There are many counts of this clonotype. CDR3 amino acids: CASSSGLAGAYEQYF. For the CDR3, the DNA is TGTGCCAGCAGTTCTGGACTAGCGGGGGCCTACGAGCAGTACTTC. The chain links TRBV6-2 or TRBV6-3 to TRBJ2-7; 13 bases align to TRBD2. Unmatched junction bases numbered 2, after V lost 4 bases and J lost 2 bases. Per the germline V gene, CDR1 is MNHEY and CDR2 is SVGEGT. The CDR3 totals 15 residues.

This clonotype appeared a few times. The chain links TRBV6-2 or TRBV6-3 to TRBJ1-5, with 8 positions matching TRBD1. V was pared by 7 bases and J by 6 bases, with 5 bases of the junction left unmatched. This CDR3 has 13 residues. Germline CDR1 reads MNHEY; CDR2 reads SVGEGT. The CDR3 loop is CASTRQGSQPQHF. The CDR3 DNA reads as TGTGCCAGCACCCGACAGGGGAGTCAGCCCCAGCATTTT.

This clonotype turned up a few times. V usage is TRBV4-1 and J usage is TRBJ2-3, with D possibly matching TRBD2 (5 bases). The germline gives CDR1 MGHRA, CDR2 YSYEKL. There are 15 residues in the CDR3. V gave up 2 bases and J gave up 5 bases, with 14 bases separating them. CDR3 nucleotide sequence: TGCGCCAGCAGCCAATCCGGACTGGTAAGAGATACGCAGTATTTT. It is translated as CASSQSGLVRDTQYF.

This clonotype has only a few counts. The DNA of the CDR3 is TGTGCCAGCAGCCAGGGGATTTTAATCTACAATGAGCAGTTCTTC. Translated: CASSQGILIYNEQFF. V and J are TRBV7-8 and TRBJ2-1; D is possibly TRBD1 (6 bases). The germline V gene encodes CDR1 SGHVS and CDR2 FQNEAQ. The CDR3 totals 15 residues. With 5 bases removed from V and 3 bases from J, the gap between germline ends came to 14 bases.

Ten or more counts support this clonotype. V is TRBV10-3 and J is TRBJ1-2, with 10 bases that match TRBD1. The CDR3 contains 14 residues. Germline CDR1 is ENHRY and CDR2 is SYGVKD. Losses at the gene ends were 7 bases for V and 6 bases for J; bases not matched to a gene: 8. CDR3 DNA: TGTGCCATCACCCAGGCGGGACAGGGGAATGGCTACACCTTC. Residues: CAITQAGQGNGYTF.

This clonotype was counted ten times or more. This chain uses TRBV5-6 with TRBJ2-3; D is tentatively TRBD1 or TRBD2 (5 bases each). The germline V gene encodes CDR1 SGHDT and CDR2 YYEEEE. Trimming removed 0 bases at V and 2 bases at J, with 13 bases between. The CDR3 is 16 residues long. CDR3 bases: TGTGCCAGCAGCTTGGCCGAACGGGGCCACACAGATACGCAGTATTTT. Its protein is CASSLAERGHTDTQYF.

The gene calls are TRBV6-2 or TRBV6-3 and TRBJ2-1; 11 bases fit TRBD2. V trimming: 4 bases; J trimming: 3 bases; junction bases outside the gene matches: 5. Germline V gene sequence: CDR1 MNHEY, CDR2 SVGEGT. The CDR3 covers 16 residues. CDR3: CASSSAGTSGYNEQFF. CDR3 coding DNA: TGTGCCAGCAGTTCCGCCGGGACTAGCGGCTACAATGAGCAGTTCTTC.

This clonotype was detected a few times. The chain is built from TRBV5-4 and TRBJ1-1; D might be TRBD1 (5 bases). The CDR3 consists of 14 residues. Germline CDR1 SGHNT, CDR2 YYREEE (reference sequence). Deletions cut 4 bases from V and 7 bases from J, with 17 bases between. CDR3 bases: TGTGCCAGCAGCACCCCAGGGTTCGGTGGTGAAGCTTTCTTT. Its protein product is CASSTPGFGGEAFF.

This clonotype was seen a handful of times. The chain employs TRBV29-1 and TRBJ2-3; D tentatively fits TRBD1 or TRBD2 (5 bases each). Germline V CDR1 and CDR2: SQVTM, ANQGSEA. This CDR3 is built from 16 residues. V dropped 3 bases and J dropped 6 bases, with 22 bases sitting between them. CDR3 region: CSVELNRDRSSDTQYF. CDR3 bases: TGCAGCGTTGAGCTAAACCGGGACCGCTCATCCGATACGCAGTATTTT.

This clonotype has only a few counts. V is TRBV6-2 or TRBV6-3 and J is TRBJ2-3, with 8 bases matching TRBD2. CDR1 is MNHEY and CDR2 is SVGEGT in the germline V gene. There are 16 residues in the CDR3. V lost 0 bases, J lost 5 bases, and 7 bases stayed unmatched. CDR3 bases: TGTGCCAGCAGTTACTCACCCGGGGGGGGTAGAGATACGCAGTATTTT. This gives the protein CASSYSPGGGRDTQYF.

Many counts were recorded for this clonotype. The junction and the germline gene differ at one end; a read error may be behind it. J is TRBJ2-3 and V is TRBV12-3 or TRBV12-4; D is unresolved. The CDR3 extends over 12 amino acids. The CDR3 loop is CASSLGPLGKDF. The CDR3 nucleotides read TGTGCCAGCAGTTTAGGTCCCCTAGGTAAAGATTTT.